This TCR beta chain was found in a study of spatial heterogeneity in lung cancer. Study-level information: Matched bulk RNA-seq gave a T cell module score that correlated strongly with tumor-region TCR transcript counts.

Sample time point: sample taken at primary tumor resection. The input material, whole RNA from tumor, nontumor lung or frozen PBMC, was sequenced unsorted. TCRdb itself ran the 5' RACE reads through MiXCR, one entry per CDR3 protein. Of about 18,000 distinct CDR3 sequences listed, more than 5.5% are singletons. In this sample, this clonotype turned up many times. The antigen remains undetermined. Germline V gene sequence: CDR1 SGHTA, CDR2 FQGNSA. CDR3 length equals 15 residues. V was pared by 1 base and J by 9 bases, with 8 bases of the junction left unmatched. Whole-study results and caveats: About 7% of tumor T cells for alpha chains and 13% for beta chains were estimated to be covered. Tumors with more nonsynonymous mutations had more expanded intratumoral alpha and beta TCRs.

The genes are TRBV7-2 and TRBJ2-7, with TRBD2 identical over 11 bases. Sequenced material: lung tumor tissue, taken at surgery. This TCR was sampled from a female donor with early-stage non-small cell lung cancer. CDR3 protein: CASSLDRLAGSVQYF. The CDR3 DNA reads as TGTGCCAGCAGCTTAGACCGACTAGCGGGGAGCGTGCAGTACTTC.